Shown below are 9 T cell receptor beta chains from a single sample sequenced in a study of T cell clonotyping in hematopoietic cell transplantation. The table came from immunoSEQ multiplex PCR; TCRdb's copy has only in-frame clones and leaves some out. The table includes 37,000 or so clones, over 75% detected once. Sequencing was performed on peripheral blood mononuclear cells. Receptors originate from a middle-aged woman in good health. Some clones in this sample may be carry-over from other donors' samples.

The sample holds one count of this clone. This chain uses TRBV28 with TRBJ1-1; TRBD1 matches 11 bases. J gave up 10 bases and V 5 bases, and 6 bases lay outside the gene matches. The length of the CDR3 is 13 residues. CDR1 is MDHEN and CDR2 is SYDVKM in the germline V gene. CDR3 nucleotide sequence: TGTGCCAGCAGTCGGGACAGGGGGGAAACAGCTTTCTTT. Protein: CASSRDRGETAFF.

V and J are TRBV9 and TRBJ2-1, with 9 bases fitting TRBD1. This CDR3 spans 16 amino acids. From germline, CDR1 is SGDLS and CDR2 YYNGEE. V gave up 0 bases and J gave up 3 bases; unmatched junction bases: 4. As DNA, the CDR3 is TGTGCCAGCAGCGTAGGAGGGACAGGGCTCTACAATGAGCAGTTCTTC. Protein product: CASSVGGTGLYNEQFF.

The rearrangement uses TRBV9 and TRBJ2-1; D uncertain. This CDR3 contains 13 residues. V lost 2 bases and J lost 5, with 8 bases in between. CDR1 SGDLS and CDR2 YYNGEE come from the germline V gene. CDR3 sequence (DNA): TGTGCCAGCAGCGTCTCGGCTGACAATGAGCAGTTCTTC. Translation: CASSVSADNEQFF.

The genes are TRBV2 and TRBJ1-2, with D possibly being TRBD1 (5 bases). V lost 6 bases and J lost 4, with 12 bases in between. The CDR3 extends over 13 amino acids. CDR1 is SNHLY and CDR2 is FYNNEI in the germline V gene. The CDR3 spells CASRADSFYGYTF. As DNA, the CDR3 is TGTGCCAGCAGAGCAGACAGTTTCTATGGCTACACCTTC.

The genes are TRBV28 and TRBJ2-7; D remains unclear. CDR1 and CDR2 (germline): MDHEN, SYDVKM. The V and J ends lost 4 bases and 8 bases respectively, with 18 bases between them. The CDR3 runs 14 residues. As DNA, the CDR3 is TGTGCCAGCAGTTCACCCGCGGTCGACATTAAGCAGTACTTC. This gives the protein CASSSPAVDIKQYF.

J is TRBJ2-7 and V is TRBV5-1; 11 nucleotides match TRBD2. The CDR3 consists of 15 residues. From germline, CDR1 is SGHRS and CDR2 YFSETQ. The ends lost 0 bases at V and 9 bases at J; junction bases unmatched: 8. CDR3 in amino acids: CASSLDGLAGLGQYF. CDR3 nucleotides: TGCGCCAGCAGCTTGGATGGACTAGCGGGCCTCGGGCAGTACTTC.

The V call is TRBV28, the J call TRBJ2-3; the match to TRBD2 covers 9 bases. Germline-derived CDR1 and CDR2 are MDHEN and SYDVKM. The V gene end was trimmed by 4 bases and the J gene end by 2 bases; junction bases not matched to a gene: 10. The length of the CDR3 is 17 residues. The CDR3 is CASSSGASGVLTDTQYF. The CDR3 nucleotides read TGTGCCAGCAGTTCCGGAGCTAGCGGGGTCCTCACAGATACGCAGTATTTT.

The CDR3 loop reads CAWNQQGDEQYF. As DNA, the CDR3 is TGTGCCTGGAACCAGCAGGGCGACGAGCAGTACTTC. This chain uses TRBV30 with TRBJ2-7, with D possibly matching TRBD1 (5 bases). Germline V gives CDR1 GTSNPN, CDR2 SVGIG (reference sequence). The length of the CDR3 is 12 residues. V lost 4 bases and J lost 5, with 12 bases in between.

The CDR3 region is CASSAPGQGAGGYTF. The DNA for the CDR3 is TGTGCCAGCAGCGCCCCGGGACAGGGGGCCGGTGGCTACACCTTC. The chain recombines TRBV9 with TRBJ1-2; 12 nucleotides match TRBD1. Trimming took 3 bases from V and 7 from J; bases not matched to a gene: 7. Germline V gene data show CDR1 as SGDLS and CDR2 as YYNGEE. The CDR3 length is 15 residues.